This record covers a single T cell receptor beta chain. Its antigen is still unknown. Template switching added a universal primer site, and cDNA bore unique molecular identifiers. TCRdb itself ran the 5' RACE reads through MiXCR, one entry per CDR3 protein. The table has around 510,000 distinct CDR3 sequences, 13% to 15% seen once. The length of the CDR3 is 12 residues. Germline loops: CDR1 MNHEY, CDR2 SVGEGT. After removal of 4 bases from V and 11 bases from J, the junction contained 6 bases not matched to a gene. These data belong to a study of identical twins. Study findings and constraints: Carriage of fewer insertions was seen in abundant cord blood beta clonotypes, whereas memory repertoires showed none. The authors drew conclusions from cross-sectional statistical analysis rather than following the same donors.

The same sample was also used in a study of yellow fever vaccine responses in identical twins.

V and J are TRBV6-2 or TRBV6-3 and TRBJ1-1, with 8 nucleotides matching TRBD1. The sample taken for sequencing was CD4+ T cells sorted from blood. This clonotype originated in a woman aged 18 to 35 in good health. The CDR3 loop reads CASSSGGVRAFF. The CDR3 nucleotides read TGTGCCAGCAGTTCAGGGGGCGTGCGGGCTTTCTTT.